This paragraph covers one T cell receptor (beta chain) sequence. This record belongs to a study of cytomegalovirus exposure and HLA in healthy donors. The V end was cut by 6 bases, the J end by 2 bases, with 11 bases between. This CDR3 is 13 amino acids long. Germline V gene sequence: CDR1 SNHLY, CDR2 FYNNEI. PCR amplification relied on 60 Vbeta primers (plus 13 Jbeta primers). Sequencing was performed with immunoSEQ multiplex PCR; in TCRdb, only in-frame clones are kept and a portion is missing. Of about 190,000 clones listed, approximately 90% are singletons. The rearrangement links TRBV2 to TRBJ2-7; maybe TRBD2 (5 bases). Sequencing was performed on PBMCs. The receptor was derived from a boy aged 2 to 10 in good health and CMV-seronegative. CDR3 residues: CASRVGGAYEQYF. CDR3 bases: TGTGCCAGCAGGGTCGGAGGTGCCTACGAGCAGTACTTC.